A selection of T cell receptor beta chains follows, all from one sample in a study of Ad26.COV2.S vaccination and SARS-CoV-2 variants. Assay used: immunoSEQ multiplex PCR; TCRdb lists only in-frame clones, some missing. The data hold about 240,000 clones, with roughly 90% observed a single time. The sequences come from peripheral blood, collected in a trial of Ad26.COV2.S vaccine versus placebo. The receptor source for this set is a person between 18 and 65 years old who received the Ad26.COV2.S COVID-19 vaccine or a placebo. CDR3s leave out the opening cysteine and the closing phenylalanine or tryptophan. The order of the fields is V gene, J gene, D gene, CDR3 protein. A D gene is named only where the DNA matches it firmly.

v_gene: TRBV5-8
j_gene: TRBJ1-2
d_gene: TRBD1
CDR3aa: ASSRRTGGRGYT

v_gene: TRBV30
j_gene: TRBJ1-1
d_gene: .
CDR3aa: AWSGDVGVKGTEAF

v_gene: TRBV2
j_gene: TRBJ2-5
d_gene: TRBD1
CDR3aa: ASSVWDRVQETQY

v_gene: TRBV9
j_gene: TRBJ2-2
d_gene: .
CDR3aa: ASSVSGYTGELF

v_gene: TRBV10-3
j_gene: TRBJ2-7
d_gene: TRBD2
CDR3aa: AIQGEGLADFSYEQY

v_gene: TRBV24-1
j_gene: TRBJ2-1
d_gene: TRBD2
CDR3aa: ATNSGGVYNEQF

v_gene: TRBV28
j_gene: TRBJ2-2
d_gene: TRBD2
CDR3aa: ASSSRLAGETGELF

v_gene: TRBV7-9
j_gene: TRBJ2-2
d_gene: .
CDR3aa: ASSLVGQLGELF

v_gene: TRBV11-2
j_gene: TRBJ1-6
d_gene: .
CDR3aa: ASSLEGGIYNSPLH

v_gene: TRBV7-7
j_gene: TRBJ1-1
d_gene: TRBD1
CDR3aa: ASSPLGFGGGPEGNTEAF

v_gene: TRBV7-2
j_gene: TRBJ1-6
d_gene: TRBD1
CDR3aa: ASSLDTGVGSPLH

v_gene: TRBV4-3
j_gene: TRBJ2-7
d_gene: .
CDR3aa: ASSQWTGPYEQY

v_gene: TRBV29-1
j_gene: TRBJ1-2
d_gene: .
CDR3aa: SVEEREPGDRRGGYT

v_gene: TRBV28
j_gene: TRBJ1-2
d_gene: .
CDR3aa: ASSLRWPLNGYT

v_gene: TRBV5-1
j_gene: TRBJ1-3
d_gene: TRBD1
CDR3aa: ASSFETGGGNTIY

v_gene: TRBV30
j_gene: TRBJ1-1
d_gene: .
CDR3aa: AWSGRVPNTEAF

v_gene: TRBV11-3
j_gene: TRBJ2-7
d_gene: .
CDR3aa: ASSLGHPYEQY

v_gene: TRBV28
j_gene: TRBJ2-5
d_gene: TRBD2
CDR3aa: ASSQTSGRRGETQY

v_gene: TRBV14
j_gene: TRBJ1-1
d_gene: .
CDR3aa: ASSQESGRNTEAF

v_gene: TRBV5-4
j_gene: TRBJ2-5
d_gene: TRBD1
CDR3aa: ASSPGQVQETQY

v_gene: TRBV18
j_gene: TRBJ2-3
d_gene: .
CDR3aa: ASSPPMNTDTQY

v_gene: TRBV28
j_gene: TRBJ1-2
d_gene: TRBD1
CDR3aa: ASSTDRGRYT

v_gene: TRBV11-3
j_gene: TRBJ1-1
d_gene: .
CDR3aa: ASSSGLQDEAF

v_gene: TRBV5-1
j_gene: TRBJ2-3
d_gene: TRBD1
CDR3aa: ASSLEGAGDTQY

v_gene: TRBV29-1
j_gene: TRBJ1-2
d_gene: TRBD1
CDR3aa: SAGQGAFYGYT

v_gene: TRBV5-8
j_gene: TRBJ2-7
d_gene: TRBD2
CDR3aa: ASSSGPEAGYEQY

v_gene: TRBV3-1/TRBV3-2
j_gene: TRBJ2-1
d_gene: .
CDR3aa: ASSQDRAQF

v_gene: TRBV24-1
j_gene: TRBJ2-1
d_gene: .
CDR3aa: ATSDIDPSYNEQF

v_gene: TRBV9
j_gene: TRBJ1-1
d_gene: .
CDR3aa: ASSVAPDLGSTEAF

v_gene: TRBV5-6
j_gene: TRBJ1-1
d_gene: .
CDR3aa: ASSFDLMNTEAF

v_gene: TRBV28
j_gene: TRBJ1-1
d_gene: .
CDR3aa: ASSLVPGDTEAF

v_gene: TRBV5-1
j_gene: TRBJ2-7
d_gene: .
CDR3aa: ASSLDGDEQY

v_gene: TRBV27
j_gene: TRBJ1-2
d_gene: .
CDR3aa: ASSLRAPRGGGTVGWGYT

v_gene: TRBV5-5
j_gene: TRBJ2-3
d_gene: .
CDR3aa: ASSIGTGQARTDTQY

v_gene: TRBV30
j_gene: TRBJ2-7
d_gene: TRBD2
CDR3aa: AWSVQLAGVEQY

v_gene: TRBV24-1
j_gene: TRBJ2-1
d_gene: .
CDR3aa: ATSDSQISSSSYNEQF

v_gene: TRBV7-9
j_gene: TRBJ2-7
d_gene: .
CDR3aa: ASSPDPSRGEQY

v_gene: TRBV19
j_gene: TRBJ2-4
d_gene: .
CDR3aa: ASSSGRGLAKNIQY

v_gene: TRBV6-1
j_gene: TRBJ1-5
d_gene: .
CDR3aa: ASSEGHSNQPQH

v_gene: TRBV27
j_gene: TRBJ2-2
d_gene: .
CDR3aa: ASRYTGELF

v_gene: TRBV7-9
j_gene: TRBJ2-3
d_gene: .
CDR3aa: ATNRLTDTQY

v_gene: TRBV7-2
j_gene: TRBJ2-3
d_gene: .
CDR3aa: ASTVVGGPDTQY